This is a list of T cell receptor beta chains from one sample in a study of T-cell memory formation after mild COVID-19. TCRdb fed the 5' RACE reads into MiXCR, producing one record per CDR3 protein. The sample carries about 250,000 distinct CDR3 sequences, over 15% recorded once. Material for sequencing was PBMCs or a T cell subset sorted from them (not recorded which). The source is an adult woman who had mild COVID-19 (a few samples of this study predate the infection). Cell type and time point are not known. The conserved cysteine and the conserved F or W are not part of the CDR3 here.

v_call: TRBV12-3/TRBV12-4
cdr3_aa: ASSLRGQKAF

v_call: TRBV9
cdr3_aa: ASSVEASGTYEQY

v_call: TRBV18
cdr3_aa: ASSPGGPETQY

v_call: TRBV7-2
cdr3_aa: ASRDGGYTDTQY

v_call: TRBV12-3/TRBV12-4
cdr3_aa: ASRASRQGDYGYT

v_call: TRBV20-1
cdr3_aa: SARDPGQGTHEQY

v_call: TRBV6-2/TRBV6-3
cdr3_aa: ASTINRDGGYIQY

v_call: TRBV4-1
cdr3_aa: ASSTRGGINTGELF

v_call: TRBV3-1
cdr3_aa: ASSPGTSSYEQY

v_call: TRBV7-9
cdr3_aa: ASSWTYEQY

v_call: TRBV29-1
cdr3_aa: SVFEGKYGYT

v_call: TRBV19
cdr3_aa: ASIRTGQYGYT